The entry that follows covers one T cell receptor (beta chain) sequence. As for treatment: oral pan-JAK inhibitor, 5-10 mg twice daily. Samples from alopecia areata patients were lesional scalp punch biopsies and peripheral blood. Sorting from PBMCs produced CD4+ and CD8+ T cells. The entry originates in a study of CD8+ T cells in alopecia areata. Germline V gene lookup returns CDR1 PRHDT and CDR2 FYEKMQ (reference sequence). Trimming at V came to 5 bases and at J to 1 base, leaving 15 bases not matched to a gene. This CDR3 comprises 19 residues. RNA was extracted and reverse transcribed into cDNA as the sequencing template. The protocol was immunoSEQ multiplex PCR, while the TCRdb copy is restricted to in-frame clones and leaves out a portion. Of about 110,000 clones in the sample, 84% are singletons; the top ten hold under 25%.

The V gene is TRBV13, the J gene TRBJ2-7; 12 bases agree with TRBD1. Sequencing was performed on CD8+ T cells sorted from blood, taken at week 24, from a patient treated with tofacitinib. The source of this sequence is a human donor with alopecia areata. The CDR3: CASSLASGQGAGVSYEQYF. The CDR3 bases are TGTGCCAGCAGCCTGGCGTCGGGACAGGGGGCGGGAGTTTCCTACGAGCAGTACTTC.